What follows are 9 T cell receptor beta chains derived from one specimen sequenced in a study of post-analysis software for immune sequencing data. Study-wide results and caveats: About 5 TRBV segments occurring more often in patients than controls included TRBV5-6, TRBV5-1 and TRBV20-1.

These receptors lack a known antigen. Prepared libraries of TCR beta cDNA carried unique molecular identifiers. TCRdb used MiXCR to reprocess the PCR reads, holding one entry per CDR3 protein. The sample includes around 500,000 distinct CDR3 sequences, around 31% of them seen just once. The sequenced sample was blood. Source of these receptors: a girl aged 2-17 years with multiple sclerosis.

J is TRBJ1-4 and V is TRBV5-1; D may be TRBD1 (6 bases). The CDR3 extends over 14 amino acids. Trimming took off 0 bases at V and 8 bases at J, with 11 bases between the two ends. Germline V lookup: CDR1 SGHRS, CDR2 YFSETQ. The CDR3 nucleotides read TGCGCCAGCAGCTTGGGGGGGGCTGAGGAAAAACTGTTTTTT. Its translation: CASSLGGAEEKLFF.

V gene TRBV5-1 combines with J gene TRBJ1-1; D is perhaps TRBD1 (5 bases). This CDR3 has 16 residues. The ends were cut back, 1 base at V and 3 bases at J, with 16 bases in the middle. Germline CDR1 SGHRS, CDR2 YFSETQ. CDR3 bases: TGCGCCAGCAGCTTGCCCCCGGGGCAGATGGACACTGAAGCTTTCTTT. Its translation: CASSLPPGQMDTEAFF. The entire variable domain, with the rest obtained from reference TRBV5-1 and TRBJ1-1, is as follows: KAGVTQTPRYLIKTRGQQVTLSCSPISGHRSVSWYQQTPGQGLQFLFEYFSETQRNKGNFPGRFSGRQFSNSRSEMNVSTLELGDSALYLCASSLPPGQMDTEAFFGQGTRLTVV.

Turning to this clonotype: Germline is not matched at one junction end, which may reflect a read error. The V call is TRBV6-2 or TRBV6-3, the J call TRBJ1-2, with D possibly being TRBD1 (6 bases). Germline-derived CDR1 and CDR2 are MNHEY and SVGEGT. The CDR3 is made up of 15 amino acids. In DNA form, the CDR3 reads TGTACCAGCAGTCACGGGGCAGGGACATTCCATGGCTACACCTTC. Its protein product is CTSSHGAGTFHGYTF.

The chain employs TRBV20-1 and TRBJ2-2; D remains unclear. This CDR3 comprises 14 residues. Trimming cost V 5 bases and J 3 bases, with 13 bases left between them. Germline assignment: CDR1 DFQATT and CDR2 SNEGSKA (reference sequence). This CDR3 is CSASMGYDTGELFF. For the CDR3, the DNA is TGCAGTGCTTCCATGGGGTACGACACCGGGGAGCTGTTTTTT.

This clonotype was seen a few times. The genes are TRBV28 and TRBJ1-1; D is unresolved. The CDR3 is made up of 10 amino acids. The germline V gene has CDR1 MDHEN and CDR2 SYDVKM. The ends were cut back, 6 bases at V and 11 bases at J, with 10 bases in the middle. CDR3 residues: CASRGEWAFF. CDR3 nucleotide sequence: TGTGCCAGCAGAGGCGAATGGGCTTTCTTT.

This sequence joins TRBV20-1 and TRBJ2-1; 7 bases are shared with TRBD2. Unmatched junction bases numbered 6, after V lost 0 bases and J lost 13 bases. Germline assignment: CDR1 DFQATT and CDR2 SNEGSKA (reference sequence). The CDR3 runs 12 residues. CDR3 amino acids: CSAREVAGVQFF. CDR3 nucleotide sequence: TGCAGTGCTAGAGAGGTCGCGGGGGTCCAGTTCTTC.

This clonotype was counted between two and nine times. The CDR3, as DNA: TGTGCCACCAGTGATTTGTTCACAGATACGCAGTATTTT. Its translation: CATSDLFTDTQYF. The chain has TRBV24-1 and TRBJ2-3; no clear D gene. The ends were cut back, 0 bases at V and 2 bases at J, with 2 bases in the middle. The CDR3 is 13 amino acids. Germline V gives CDR1 KGHDR, CDR2 SFDVKD.

This clonotype showed up many times. V usage is TRBV7-3 and J usage is TRBJ2-3; TRBD2 matches at 8 bases. The V gene end was trimmed by 6 bases and the J gene end by 4 bases; junction bases not matched to a gene: 6. Germline V gives CDR1 SGHTA, CDR2 FQGTGA. This CDR3 is built from 14 residues. The CDR3 reads CASSSGGAPDTQYF. DNA for the CDR3: TGTGCCAGCAGTTCCGGGGGGGCGCCAGATACGCAGTATTTT.

The rearrangement links TRBV29-1 to TRBJ1-5; 10 bases align to TRBD1. V was pared by 7 bases and J by 2 bases, with 11 bases of the junction left unmatched. Looked up from germline, CDR1 is SQVTM and CDR2 is ANQGSEA. This CDR3 spans 16 amino acids. Here the CDR3 DNA reads TGCAGCGCCGCGACAGGGGGCCGGGGGGGCAATCAGCCCCAGCATTTT. It codes for CSAATGGRGGNQPQHF.